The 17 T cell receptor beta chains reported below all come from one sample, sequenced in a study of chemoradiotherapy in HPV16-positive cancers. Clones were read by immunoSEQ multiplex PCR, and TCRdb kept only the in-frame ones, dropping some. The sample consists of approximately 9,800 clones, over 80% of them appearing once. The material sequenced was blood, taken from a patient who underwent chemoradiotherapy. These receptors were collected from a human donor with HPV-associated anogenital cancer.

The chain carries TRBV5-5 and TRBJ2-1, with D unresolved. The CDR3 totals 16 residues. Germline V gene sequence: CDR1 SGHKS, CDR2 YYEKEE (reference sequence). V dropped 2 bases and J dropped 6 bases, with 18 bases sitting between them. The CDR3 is CASSFGVLNKPNEQFF. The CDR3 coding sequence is TGTGCCAGCAGCTTTGGGGTTCTCAACAAACCCAATGAGCAGTTCTTC.

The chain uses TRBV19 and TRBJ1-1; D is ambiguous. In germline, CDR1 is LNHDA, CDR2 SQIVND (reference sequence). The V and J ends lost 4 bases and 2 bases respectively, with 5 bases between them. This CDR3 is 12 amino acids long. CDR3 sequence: CASSTGNTEAFF. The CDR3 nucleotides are TGTGCCAGTAGTACGGGTAACACTGAAGCTTTCTTT.

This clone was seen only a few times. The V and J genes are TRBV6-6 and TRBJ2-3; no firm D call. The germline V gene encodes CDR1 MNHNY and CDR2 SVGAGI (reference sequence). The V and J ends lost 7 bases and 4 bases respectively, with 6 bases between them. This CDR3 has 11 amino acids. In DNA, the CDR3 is TGTGCCAGCACGACGCCAGATACGCAGTATTTT. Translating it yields CASTTPDTQYF.

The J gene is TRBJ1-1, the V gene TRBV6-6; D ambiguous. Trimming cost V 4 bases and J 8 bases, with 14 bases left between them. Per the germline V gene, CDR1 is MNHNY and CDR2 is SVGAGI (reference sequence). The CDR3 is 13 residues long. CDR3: CASSSGSGKEAFF. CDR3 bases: TGTGCCAGCAGTTCGGGGAGCGGAAAAGAAGCTTTCTTT.

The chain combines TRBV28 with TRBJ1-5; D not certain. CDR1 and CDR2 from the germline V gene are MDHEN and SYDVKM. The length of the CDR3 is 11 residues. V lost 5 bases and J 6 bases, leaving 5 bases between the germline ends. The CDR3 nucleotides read TGTGCCAGCAGTACCACTCAGCCCCAGCATTTT. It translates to CASSTTQPQHF.

The DNA of the CDR3 is TGTGCCAGCAGCCCCTTAGCGGGGGGTTCAGCAGATACGCAGTATTTT. Encoded protein: CASSPLAGGSADTQYF. This sequence joins TRBV5-4 and TRBJ2-3; 10 bases agree with TRBD2. The germline CDR1 and CDR2 sequences are SGHNT and YYREEE (reference sequence). With 4 bases clipped from V and 4 bases from J, the junction kept 9 bases outside the gene matches. The CDR3 covers 16 residues. Filled out from reference TRBV5-4 and TRBJ2-3, the complete variable domain reads ETGVTQSPTHLIKTRGQQVTLRCSSQSGHNTVSWYQQALGQGPQFIFQYYREEENGRGNFPPRFSGLQFPNYSSELNVNALELDDSALYLCASSPLAGGSADTQYFGPGTRLTVL.

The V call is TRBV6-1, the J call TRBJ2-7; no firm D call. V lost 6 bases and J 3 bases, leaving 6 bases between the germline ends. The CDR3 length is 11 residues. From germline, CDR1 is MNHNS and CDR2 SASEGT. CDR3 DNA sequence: TGTGCCAGCAGGTCCAACTACGAGCAGTACGTC. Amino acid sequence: CASRSNYEQYV.

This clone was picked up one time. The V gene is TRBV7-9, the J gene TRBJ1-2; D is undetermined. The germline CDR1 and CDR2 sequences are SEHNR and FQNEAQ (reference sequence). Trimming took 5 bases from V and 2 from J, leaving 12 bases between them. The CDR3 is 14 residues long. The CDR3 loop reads CASSRTEPNYGYTF. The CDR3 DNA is TGTGCCAGCAGCCGGACCGAACCGAACTATGGCTACACCTTC.

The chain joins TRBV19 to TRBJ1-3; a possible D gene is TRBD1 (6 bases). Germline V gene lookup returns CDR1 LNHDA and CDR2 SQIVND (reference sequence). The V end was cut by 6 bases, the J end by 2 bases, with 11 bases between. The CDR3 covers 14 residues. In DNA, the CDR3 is TGTGCCAGTAGGTCAGGGGCGGCTGGAAACACCATATATTTT. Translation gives CASRSGAAGNTIYF.

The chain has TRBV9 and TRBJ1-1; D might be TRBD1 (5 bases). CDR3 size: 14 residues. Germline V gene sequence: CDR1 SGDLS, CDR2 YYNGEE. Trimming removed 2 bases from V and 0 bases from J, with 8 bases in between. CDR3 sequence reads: CASSVDSMNTEAFF. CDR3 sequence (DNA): TGTGCCAGCAGCGTTGACAGTATGAACACTGAAGCTTTCTTT.

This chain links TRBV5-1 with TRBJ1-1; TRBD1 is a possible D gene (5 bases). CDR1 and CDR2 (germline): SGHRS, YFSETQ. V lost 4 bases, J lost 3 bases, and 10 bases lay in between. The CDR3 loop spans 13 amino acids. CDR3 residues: CASSAKTDTEAFF. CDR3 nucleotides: TGCGCCAGCAGCGCTAAGACAGACACTGAAGCTTTCTTT. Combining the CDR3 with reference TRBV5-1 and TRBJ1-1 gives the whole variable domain KAGVTQTPRYLIKTRGQQVTLSCSPISGHRSVSWYQQTPGQGLQFLFEYFSETQRNKGNFPGRFSGRQFSNSRSEMNVSTLELGDSALYLCASSAKTDTEAFFGQGTRLTVV.

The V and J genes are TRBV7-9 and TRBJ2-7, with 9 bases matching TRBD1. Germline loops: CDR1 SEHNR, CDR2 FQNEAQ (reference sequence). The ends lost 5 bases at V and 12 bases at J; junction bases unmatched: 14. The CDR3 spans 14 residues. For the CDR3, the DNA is TGTGCCAGCAGCGTTACTTCGGGACAGGGCGATCTGTACTTC. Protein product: CASSVTSGQGDLYF.

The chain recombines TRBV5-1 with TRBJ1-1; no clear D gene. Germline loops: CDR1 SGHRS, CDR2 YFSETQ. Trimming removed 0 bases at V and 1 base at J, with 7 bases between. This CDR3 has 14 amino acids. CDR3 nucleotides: TGCGCCAGCAGCTTGGACGGGCGGAACACTGAAGCTTTCTTT. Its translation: CASSLDGRNTEAFF. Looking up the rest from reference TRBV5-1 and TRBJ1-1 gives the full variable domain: KAGVTQTPRYLIKTRGQQVTLSCSPISGHRSVSWYQQTPGQGLQFLFEYFSETQRNKGNFPGRFSGRQFSNSRSEMNVSTLELGDSALYLCASSLDGRNTEAFFGQGTRLTVV.

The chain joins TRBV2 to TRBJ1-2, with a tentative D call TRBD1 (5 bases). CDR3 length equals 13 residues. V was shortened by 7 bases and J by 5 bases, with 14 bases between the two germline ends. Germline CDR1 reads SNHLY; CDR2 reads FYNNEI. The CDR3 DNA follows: TGTGCCAGCACAGAGGGGCCCCCTTATGGCTACACCTTC. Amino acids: CASTEGPPYGYTF.

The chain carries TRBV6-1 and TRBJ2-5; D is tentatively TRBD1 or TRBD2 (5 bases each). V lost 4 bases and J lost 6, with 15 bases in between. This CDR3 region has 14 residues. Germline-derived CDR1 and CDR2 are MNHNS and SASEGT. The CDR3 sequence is CASSGGTEIQTQYF. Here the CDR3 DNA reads TGTGCCAGCAGTGGAGGGACGGAGATACAGACCCAGTACTTC.

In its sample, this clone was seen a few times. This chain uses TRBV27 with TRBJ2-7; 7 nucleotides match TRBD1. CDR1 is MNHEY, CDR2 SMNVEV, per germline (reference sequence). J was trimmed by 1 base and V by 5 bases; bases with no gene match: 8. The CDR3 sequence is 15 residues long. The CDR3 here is CASSPSGTVSYEQYV. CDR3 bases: TGTGCCAGCAGTCCCTCCGGGACAGTGTCCTACGAGCAGTACGTC.

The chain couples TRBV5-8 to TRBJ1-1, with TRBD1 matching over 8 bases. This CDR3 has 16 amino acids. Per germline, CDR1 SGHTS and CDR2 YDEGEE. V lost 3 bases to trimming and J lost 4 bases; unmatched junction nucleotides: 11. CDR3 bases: TGTGCCAGCAGCTCGGGACAGGCAAGCTTTAGCACTGAAGCTTTCTTT. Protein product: CASSSGQASFSTEAFF.